This entry concerns a single T cell receptor beta chain. Its antigen is currently unknown. This table comes from immunoSEQ multiplex PCR, and its TCRdb copy is limited to in-frame clones, with some not included. This table holds around 66,000 clones, 70% to 80% found once. This entry comes from a study of T cell responses to AZD1222 COVID-19 vaccine. Study-wide results and caveats: Dominant CD4 TCR responses targeted spike regions 160-218 and 743-854.

The CDR3 sequence is 14 residues long. The V gene end was trimmed by 3 bases and the J gene end by 6 bases; junction bases not matched to a gene: 6. Germline V gives CDR1 SGHDN, CDR2 FVKESK. This sequence joins TRBV14 and TRBJ2-7; 9 bases fit TRBD1. The clonotype comes from an adult in good health. The sample in question was peripheral blood, obtained on day 0 of MenACWY control vaccination. CDR3 protein: CASSQSGTGSEQYF. DNA for the CDR3: TGTGCCAGCAGCCAGTCTGGGACAGGGTCCGAGCAGTACTTC.